The sample holds a few counts of the clone carrying this T cell receptor (beta chain). This record comes from a study of cytomegalovirus exposure and HLA in healthy donors. Method: immunoSEQ multiplex PCR; TCRdb's copy keeps in-frame clones and lacks some. In the table there are some 210,000 clones, around 90% of which are singletons. The CDR3 length is 13 residues. J lost 8 bases, V lost 3 bases, and 6 bases had no gene match. Germline V lookup: CDR1 MNHEY, CDR2 SMNVEV (reference sequence). The chain recombines TRBV27 with TRBJ1-2; 7 nucleotides agree with TRBD1. Sequenced input: PBMCs. This clonotype was obtained from a young woman in good health and CMV-seropositive. In DNA, the CDR3 is TGTGCCAGCAGTTTCAACACAGGGGAGGGCTACACCTTC. It specifies CASSFNTGEGYTF.